These 21 T cell receptor beta chains were sequenced from one sample in a study of cytomegalovirus exposure and HLA in healthy donors. In the PCR, 60 Vbeta and 13 Jbeta primers were used. Sequencing used immunoSEQ multiplex PCR; TCRdb keeps in-frame clones, though not all of them. The sample holds about 110,000 clones, 71% seen once. Input material: PBMCs. The source is a female donor in good health and CMV-seronegative.

For the CDR3, the DNA is TGTGCCAGTAGTAAGGACTTTACCGGGATCAACACTGAAGCTTTCTTT. It yields the protein CASSKDFTGINTEAFF. V is TRBV19 and J is TRBJ1-1; D gene uncertain. The CDR3 extends over 16 amino acids. V was clipped by 4 bases and J by 2 bases, with 17 bases between them. Germline assignment: CDR1 LNHDA and CDR2 SQIVND (reference sequence).

V and J are TRBV27 and TRBJ1-4; D not resolved. Trimming stripped 4 bases from V and 0 bases from J, with 15 bases between. The CDR3 extends over 17 amino acids. The germline V gene encodes CDR1 MNHEY and CDR2 SMNVEV (reference sequence). CDR3: CASSSLSSLATNEKLFF. In DNA, the CDR3 is TGTGCCAGCAGTTCTCTGTCCTCCTTAGCAACTAATGAAAAACTGTTTTTT.

The CDR3: CSVELGGRNTGELFF. In nucleotides, the CDR3 is TGCAGCGTTGAACTGGGAGGGCGGAACACCGGGGAGCTGTTTTTT. The rearrangement joins TRBV29-1 to TRBJ2-2, with 7 nucleotides matching TRBD2. The CDR3 covers 15 residues. Germline CDR1 reads SQVTM; CDR2 reads ANQGSEA. J gave up 1 base and V 2 bases, and 4 bases lay outside the gene matches.

V usage is TRBV18 and J usage is TRBJ2-5; D is unclear. The germline gives CDR1 KGHSH, CDR2 LQKENI. V gave up 2 bases and J gave up 1 base, with 8 bases separating them. The CDR3 consists of 14 residues. DNA of the CDR3: TGTGCCAGCTCACCAGCCGTGGCCCAAGAGACCCAGTACTTC. Translating it yields CASSPAVAQETQYF.

The chain has TRBV9 and TRBJ2-1, with no clear D. This CDR3 comprises 16 residues. Germline CDR1 reads SGDLS; CDR2 reads YYNGEE. V gave up 2 bases and J gave up 4 bases, with 16 bases separating them. DNA for the CDR3: TGTGCCAGCAGCGTCACCGACTCCATCCTATACAATGAGCAGTTCTTC. Amino acids: CASSVTDSILYNEQFF.

V usage is TRBV28 and J usage is TRBJ2-1; the D gene is possibly TRBD1 (6 bases). CDR1 and CDR2 (germline): MDHEN, SYDVKM. The V end was cut by 8 bases, the J end by 11 bases, with 16 bases between. The CDR3 length is 12 residues. CDR3 DNA sequence: TGTGCCAGCGGACCAGACCAGGGGAAGCAGTTCTTC. It yields the protein CASGPDQGKQFF.

The genes are TRBV9 and TRBJ1-2, with D tentatively TRBD1 (5 bases). Germline loops: CDR1 SGDLS, CDR2 YYNGEE. The CDR3 sequence is 16 residues long. V was trimmed by 0 bases and J by 2 bases, leaving 14 bases between them. The CDR3 DNA reads as TGTGCCAGCAGCGTAGCTTGGGGCAGTTTAAACTATGGCTACACCTTC. Protein product: CASSVAWGSLNYGYTF.

The V gene is TRBV6-1, the J gene TRBJ2-5, with 15 bases matching TRBD2. CDR3 length equals 16 residues. The V gene end was trimmed by 4 bases and the J gene end by 4 bases; junction bases not matched to a gene: 4. Germline V lookup: CDR1 MNHNS, CDR2 SASEGT. CDR3 amino acids: CASSGGLAGGRETQYF. CDR3 in DNA: TGTGCCAGCAGTGGGGGACTAGCGGGAGGCAGAGAGACCCAGTACTTC.

This clone appeared a few times. The genes are TRBV11-3 and TRBJ1-1, with D unresolved. CDR1 and CDR2 (germline): SGHNT, YENEEA. V lost 0 bases to trimming and J lost 0 bases, with 17 bases between them. The CDR3 is 18 residues long. CDR3: CASSLDAFGEEVNTEAFF. In nucleotides, the CDR3 is TGTGCCAGCAGCTTAGATGCGTTCGGGGAAGAAGTGAACACTGAAGCTTTCTTT.

V is TRBV4-3 and J is TRBJ2-7, with TRBD2 identical over 9 bases. Germline V lookup: CDR1 LGHNA, CDR2 YSLEER. J was trimmed by 3 bases and V by 2 bases; bases with no gene match: 5. The CDR3 length is 15 residues. The CDR3 sequence is CASSQTSGSHYEQYF. CDR3 coding DNA: TGCGCCAGCAGCCAAACTAGCGGGTCCCACTACGAGCAGTACTTC.

The genes are TRBV14 and TRBJ1-1, with a weak D call TRBD1 (5 bases). V lost 4 bases to trimming and J lost 4 bases, with 10 bases between them. The CDR3 has 13 residues. Germline V gives CDR1 SGHDN, CDR2 FVKESK. CDR3 amino acids: CASSPQGTTEAFF. CDR3 sequence (DNA): TGTGCCAGCAGCCCCCAGGGCACCACTGAAGCTTTCTTT.

The genes are TRBV28 and TRBJ2-7; 7 nucleotides align to TRBD1. The CDR3 covers 14 residues. The ends lost 6 bases at V and 3 bases at J; junction bases unmatched: 8. CDR1 is MDHEN, CDR2 SYDVKM, per germline. The CDR3 DNA reads as TGTGCCAGCAGAAACTCGGGACAGCGCTACGAGCAGTACTTC. Its protein is CASRNSGQRYEQYF.

This clone has just one count. V usage is TRBV11-2 and J usage is TRBJ2-5; D gene uncertain. The V gene's germline CDR1 is SGHAT and CDR2 FQNNGV. The CDR3 runs to 12 residues. V lost 4 bases and J 4 bases, leaving 7 bases between the germline ends. The CDR3 coding sequence is TGTGCCAGCAGCTCCACCGGAGAGACCCAGTACTTC. It encodes CASSSTGETQYF.

This clone was counted only a few times. The rearrangement uses TRBV7-3 and TRBJ2-5; TRBD2 agrees at 10 bases. V shed 3 bases and J 5 bases; nucleotides not matched to a gene: 6. This CDR3 contains 15 residues. Germline CDR1 reads SGHTA; CDR2 reads FQGTGA. The CDR3 sequence is CASSFASGSLETQYF. The CDR3 DNA sequence: TGTGCCAGCAGCTTTGCTAGCGGGAGTTTGGAGACCCAGTACTTC. The variable domain in full, with the rest retrieved from reference TRBV7-3 and TRBJ2-5, is GAGVSQTPSNKVTEKGKYVELRCDPISGHTALYWYRQSLGQGPEFLIYFQGTGAADDSGLPNDRFFAVRPEGSVSTLKIQRTERGDSAVYLCASSFASGSLETQYFGPGTRLLVL.

This chain joins TRBV19 and TRBJ2-7, with a possible D match to TRBD1 (6 bases). CDR3 size: 14 residues. CDR1 and CDR2 (germline): LNHDA, SQIVND (reference sequence). The V gene lost 9 bases and the J gene lost 1 base, with 16 bases spanning the gap. Here the CDR3 DNA reads TGTGCCAGAAGTCCCCCGGGACAATCCTACGAGCAGTACTTC. Translating it yields CARSPPGQSYEQYF.

The gene calls are TRBV7-6 and TRBJ2-7; TRBD1 matches at 7 bases. Germline loops: CDR1 SGHVS, CDR2 FNYEAQ. This CDR3 has 16 amino acids. V shed 3 bases and J 5 bases; nucleotides not matched to a gene: 13. CDR3 sequence (DNA): TGTGCCAGCAGCTTGGGGGCTAGGGGACAGTCAAACGAGCAGTACTTC. Translated: CASSLGARGQSNEQYF.

The chain uses TRBV5-6 and TRBJ1-5; D is undetermined. Trimming cost V 5 bases and J 7 bases, with 13 bases left between them. Germline V gene lookup returns CDR1 SGHDT and CDR2 YYEEEE. This CDR3 spans 13 amino acids. CDR3 sequence: CASSIGVNQPQHF. In DNA form, the CDR3 reads TGTGCCAGCAGTATCGGGGTCAACCAGCCCCAGCATTTT.

This clone was detected a few times. J is TRBJ2-7 and V is TRBV5-4, with TRBD1 matching 10 bases. The CDR3 is 16 residues long. Germline-derived CDR1 and CDR2 are SGHNT and YYREEE (reference sequence). After removal of 3 bases from V and 6 bases from J, the junction contained 12 bases not matched to a gene. CDR3 amino acids: CASSWGRDRGWGEQYF. Written as DNA, the CDR3 is TGTGCCAGCAGCTGGGGCCGGGACAGGGGATGGGGCGAGCAGTACTTC.

This sequence joins TRBV7-3 and TRBJ2-1, with a tentative D call TRBD1 (5 bases). CDR3 length equals 18 residues. The V end lost 1 base, the J end lost 4 bases, and 20 bases lay between the germline ends. CDR1 and CDR2 from the germline V gene are SGHTA and FQGTGA. The DNA of the CDR3 is TGTGCCAGCAGCTTAATAGGGCCCGGGCAGGGTAGATACAATGAGCAGTTCTTC. Translation gives CASSLIGPGQGRYNEQFF.

The chain uses TRBV30 and TRBJ2-3, with D hard to call. The CDR3 consists of 11 residues. The V and J ends lost 2 bases and 5 bases respectively, with 5 bases between them. Germline V lookup: CDR1 GTSNPN, CDR2 SVGIG (reference sequence). CDR3 residues: CAWSSGDTQYF. CDR3 DNA sequence: TGTGCCTGGAGTTCGGGAGATACGCAGTATTTT.

This chain connects TRBV5-3 to TRBJ2-7; 9 nucleotides line up with TRBD2. TRBV5-3 is placed among ORFs of uncertain function. Losses at the gene ends were 5 bases for V and 0 bases for J; bases not matched to a gene: 12. This CDR3 spans 17 amino acids. CDR3 in amino acids: CARSSGLAPSLSYEQYF. CDR3 DNA: TGTGCCAGAAGTTCCGGACTAGCGCCCTCCCTCTCCTACGAGCAGTACTTC.